These 5 T cell receptor beta chains share one sample of origin, sequenced in a study of T cell repertoires in cytomegalovirus infection. One entry per CDR3 protein results from TCRdb running MiXCR on the reads. The profile covers 250,000 to 300,000 distinct CDR3 sequences, with approximately 9.2% appearing a single time and more than 13% taken by the ten largest. Sequencing was carried out using PBMCs. These receptor sequences come from a human donor in good health (CMV status not recorded). Some clones in this sample may be carry-over from other donors' samples.

The rearrangement uses TRBV12-3 or TRBV12-4 and TRBJ2-7; 9 bases fit TRBD1. J was trimmed by 3 bases and V by 5 bases; bases with no gene match: 8. The CDR3 covers 15 residues. The CDR3 reads CASSKTGGRFYEQYF. DNA of the CDR3: TGTGCCAGCAGTAAGACAGGGGGACGCTTCTACGAGCAGTACTTC.

There are many counts of this clonotype. The chain employs TRBV7-2 and TRBJ1-6; D is unclear. Germline values: CDR1 SGHTA, CDR2 FQGNSA. CDR3 length: 14 residues. The V end was cut by 2 bases, the J end by 0 bases, with 2 bases between. The DNA of the CDR3 is TGTGCCAGCAGCTTAAGCTCCTATAATTCACCCCTCCACTTT. As protein: CASSLSSYNSPLHF.

This clonotype was recorded many times. The J gene is TRBJ2-4, the V gene TRBV7-2; the match to TRBD1 covers 8 bases. The CDR3 is made up of 18 amino acids. Germline CDR1 reads SGHTA; CDR2 reads FQGNSA. V shed 1 base and J 6 bases; nucleotides not matched to a gene: 14. The CDR3 DNA reads as TGTGCCAGCAGCTTAGGTGTTCTTGGGACAGGTTTAAGAAACATTCAGTACTTC. It encodes CASSLGVLGTGLRNIQYF. Combining the CDR3 with reference TRBV7-2 and TRBJ2-4 gives the whole variable domain GAGVSQSPSNKVTEKGKDVELRCDPISGHTALYWYRQSLGQGLEFLIYFQGNSAPDKSGLPSDRFSAERTGGSVSTLTIQRTQQEDSAVYLCASSLGVLGTGLRNIQYFGAGTRLSVL.

This clonotype came up many times. The rearrangement joins TRBV7-2 to TRBJ1-2; no definite D call. This CDR3 comprises 14 residues. Germline V CDR1 and CDR2: SGHTA, FQGNSA. V lost 1 base, J lost 4 bases, and 10 bases lay in between. The CDR3: CASSLDGSRYGYTF. The CDR3 DNA sequence: TGTGCCAGCAGCTTAGACGGGAGCCGCTATGGCTACACCTTC. Filled out from reference TRBV7-2 and TRBJ1-2, the complete variable domain reads GAGVSQSPSNKVTEKGKDVELRCDPISGHTALYWYRQSLGQGLEFLIYFQGNSAPDKSGLPSDRFSAERTGGSVSTLTIQRTQQEDSAVYLCASSLDGSRYGYTFGSGTRLTVV.

This clonotype was found many times. This chain connects TRBV11-2 to TRBJ2-7; TRBD2 aligns across 7 bases. The CDR3 loop spans 15 amino acids. Germline CDR1 and CDR2: SGHAT and FQNNGV. V shed 2 bases and J 3 bases; nucleotides not matched to a gene: 7. This CDR3 reads CASSLRRRGNYEQYF. The CDR3 DNA follows: TGTGCCAGCAGCTTAAGGAGGCGGGGGAACTACGAGCAGTACTTC.